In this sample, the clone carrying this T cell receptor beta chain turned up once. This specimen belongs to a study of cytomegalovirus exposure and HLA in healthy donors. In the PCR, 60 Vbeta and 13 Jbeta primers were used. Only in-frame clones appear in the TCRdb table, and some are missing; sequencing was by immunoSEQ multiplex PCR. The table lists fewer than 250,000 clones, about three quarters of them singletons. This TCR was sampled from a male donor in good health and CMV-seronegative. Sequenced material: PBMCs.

This CDR3 reads CATSRDPIAEETQYF. CDR3 nucleotides: TGTGCCACCAGCAGAGATCCAATAGCGGAAGAGACCCAGTACTTC. The chain has TRBV15 and TRBJ2-5, with a tentative D call TRBD2 (6 bases). CDR1 is LNHNV and CDR2 is YYDKDF in the germline V gene (reference sequence). Trimming took off 0 bases at V and 3 bases at J, with 11 bases between the two ends. This CDR3 comprises 15 residues.